This T cell receptor (beta chain) derives from a study of beta chain features in type 1 diabetes. Per germline, CDR1 KGHSH and CDR2 LQKENI. The V gene lost 5 bases and the J gene lost 4 bases, with 12 bases spanning the gap. The CDR3 sequence is 14 residues long. Findings of the study overall: Any role of HLA type in TCRB rearrangement remained unresolved here. Sampled from patients, naive, central memory and Treg TCRB repertoires appeared more similar than those sampled from healthy donors.

Note on this clone: Its matching antigen is unknown.

All of the isolated RNA was reverse transcribed, so expressed TCRB transcripts were sequenced. Repertoires were generated with immunoSEQ multiplex PCR, while TCRdb's copy carries only in-frame clones and drops some. The sample consists of some 150,000 clones, under 11% of them appearing once. Averaging approximately 120 mL, one heparinised blood draw came from each individual donor. It was via CD45RO/CCR7/CD25/CD127/CD95/CD27 that CD4+ naive, central memory, regulatory and stem cell-like memory cells were sorted. The clonotype originates from a man between 18 and 35 years old in good health. The sequenced sample was naive CD4+ T cells from blood. The chain recombines TRBV18 with TRBJ2-1; weak D call: TRBD1 (6 bases). The CDR3 region is CASSSSGAYNEQFF. CDR3 sequence (DNA): TGTGCCAGCTCATCTTCAGGGGCTTACAATGAGCAGTTCTTC.